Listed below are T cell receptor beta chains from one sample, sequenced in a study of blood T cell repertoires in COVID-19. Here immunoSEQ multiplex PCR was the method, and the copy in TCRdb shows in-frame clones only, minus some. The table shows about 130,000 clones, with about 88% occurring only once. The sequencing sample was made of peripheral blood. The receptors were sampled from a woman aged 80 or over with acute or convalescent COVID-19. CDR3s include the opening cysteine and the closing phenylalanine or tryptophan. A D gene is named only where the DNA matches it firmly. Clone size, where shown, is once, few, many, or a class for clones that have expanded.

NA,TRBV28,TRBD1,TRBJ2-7,TGTGCCAGCACCTTTGGGGGGACAGGGGTTTACGAGCAGTACTTC,CASTFGGTGVYEQYF
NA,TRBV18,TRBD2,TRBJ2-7,TGTGCCAGCTCACCCTCTAGCGGTTACGAGCAGTACTTC,CASSPSSGYEQYF
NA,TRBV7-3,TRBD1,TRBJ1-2,TGTGCCAGCAGCCCCCAACACGGGACAGGGTTAGGCTACACCTTC,CASSPQHGTGLGYTF
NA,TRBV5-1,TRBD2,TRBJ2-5,TGCGCCAGCAGCTCGGAATTAGCGGGGGGGCGGCAGACCCAGTACTTC,CASSSELAGGRQTQYF
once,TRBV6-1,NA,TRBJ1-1,TGTGCCAGCAGTGAAGGGTACAGCCTGAACACTGAAGCTTTCTTT,CASSEGYSLNTEAFF
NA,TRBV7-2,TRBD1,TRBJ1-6,TGTGCCAGCAGCTTAGGTGTAGGACAGGGTATTTCACCCCTCCACTTT,CASSLGVGQGISPLHF
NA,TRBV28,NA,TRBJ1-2,TGTGCCAGCAGTCGGGGGACGGAGAACTATGGCTACACCTTC,CASSRGTENYGYTF
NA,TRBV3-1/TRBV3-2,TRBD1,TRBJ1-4,TGTGCCAGCAGCCACAGCCAGCTGGAACCGGGACAGGCGAATTTT,CASSHSQLEPGQANF
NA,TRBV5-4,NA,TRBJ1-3,TGTGCCAGCAGTACCCAGGGGAGGGCAGCTGGAAACACCATATATTTT,CASSTQGRAAGNTIYF
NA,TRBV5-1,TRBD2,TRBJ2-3,TGCGCCAGCAGCCCAGGACTAGCGGAACGCACAGATACGCAGTATTTT,CASSPGLAERTDTQYF
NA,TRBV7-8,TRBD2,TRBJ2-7,TGTGCCAGCAGCCTTAGCGGGGGGAACTACGAGCAGTACTTC,CASSLSGGNYEQYF
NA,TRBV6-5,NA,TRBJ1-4,TGTGCCAGCATTAGGAGCGGCAATGAAAAACTGTTTTTT,CASIRSGNEKLFF
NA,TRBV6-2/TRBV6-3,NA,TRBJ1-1,TGTGCCAGCAGTTTCGTGAACACTGAAGCTTTCTTT,CASSFVNTEAFF
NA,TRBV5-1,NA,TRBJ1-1,TGCGCCAGCAGCTTGATGGGGGCGGGAGGGAACACTGAAGCTTTCTTT,CASSLMGAGGNTEAFF
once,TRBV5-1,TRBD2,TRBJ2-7,TGCGCCAGCAGCTTGGGTCTCCTAGCGGTCTCCTACGAGCAGTACTTC,CASSLGLLAVSYEQYF
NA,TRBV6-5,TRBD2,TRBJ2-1,TGTGCCAGCAGTTATGCGGGAGAGACCTACAATGAGCAGTTCTTC,CASSYAGETYNEQFF
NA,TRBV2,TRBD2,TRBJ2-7,TGTGCCAGCAGTCAAGAGGTGGGAGGGCTGTACGAGCAGTACTTC,CASSQEVGGLYEQYF
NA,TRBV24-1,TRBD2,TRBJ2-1,TGTGCCACCAGTGGTCTGACTAGCGGGAGGGGTAATGAGCAGTTCTTC,CATSGLTSGRGNEQFF
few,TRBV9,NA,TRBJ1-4,TGTGCCAGCAGCGTATCTAGTTTCGGGAGCACAACTAATGAAAAACTGTTTTTT,CASSVSSFGSTTNEKLFF
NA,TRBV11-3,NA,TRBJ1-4,TGTGCCATACACAGGGCTCGTAGTGGGTCTAATGAAAAACTGTTTTTT,CAIHRARSGSNEKLFF
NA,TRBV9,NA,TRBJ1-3,TGTGCCAGCAGCGTAGACTTGGGACACCGTACTGGAAACACCATATATTTT,CASSVDLGHRTGNTIYF
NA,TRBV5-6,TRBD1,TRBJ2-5,TGTGCCAGCAGCTCCCTTCAGGGGGCCCAAGAGACCCAGTACTTC,CASSSLQGAQETQYF
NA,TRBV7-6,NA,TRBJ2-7,TGTGCCAGCAGCTCGACAACCCGCGGAGGTAGCTACGAGCAGTACTTC,CASSSTTRGGSYEQYF
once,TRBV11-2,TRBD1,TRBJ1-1,TGTGCCAGCAGCCCACGACAGGGCACTGAAGCTTTCTTT,CASSPRQGTEAFF
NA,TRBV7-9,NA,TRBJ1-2,TGTGCCAGTTCCGTGGGGGCTACGGGCTACACCTTC,CASSVGATGYTF
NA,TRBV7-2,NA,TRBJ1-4,TGTGCCAGCAGCCACAACCAAGAAAAACTGTTTTTT,CASSHNQEKLFF
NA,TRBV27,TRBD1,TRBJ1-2,TGTGCCAGCGGGGAACAGGGGGTTGGTCGCTACACCTTC,CASGEQGVGRYTF
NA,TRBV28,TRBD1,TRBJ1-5,TGTGCCAGCAGCCTGGGACAGCTACCCCAGCATTTT,CASSLGQLPQHF
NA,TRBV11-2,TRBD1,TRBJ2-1,TGTGCCAGCAGCGTCGACAGGGTGAATGAGCAGTTCTTC,CASSVDRVNEQFF
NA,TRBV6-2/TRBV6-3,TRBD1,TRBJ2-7,TGTGCCAGCAGTTTCTCCCCCGGGACAGGATCCTACGAGCAGTACTTC,CASSFSPGTGSYEQYF
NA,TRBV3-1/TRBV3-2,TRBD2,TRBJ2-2,TGTGCCAGCAGCCAGGCGGGGGGGCCTACCGGGGAGCTGTTTTTT,CASSQAGGPTGELFF
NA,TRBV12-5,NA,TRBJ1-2,TGTGCTAGTGGTTCCCGGGACTTCCTATATGGCTACACCTTC,CASGSRDFLYGYTF
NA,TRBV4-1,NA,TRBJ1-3,TGCGCCAGCAGCCAAGATCTATTCTCTGGAAACACCATATATTTT,CASSQDLFSGNTIYF
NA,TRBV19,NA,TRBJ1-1,TGTGCCAGTAGTTCACTCAGGGGAGAGACTGAAGCTTTCTTT,CASSSLRGETEAFF
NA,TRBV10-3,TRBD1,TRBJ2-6,TGTGCCATCAGGATCGGGACAGGGGGCGAGGCAGGGGCCAACGTCCTGACTTTC,CAIRIGTGGEAGANVLTF
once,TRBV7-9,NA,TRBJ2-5,TGTGCCAGCAGCCCCTTGCTGTTCGGGACCCAGTACTTC,CASSPLLFGTQYF
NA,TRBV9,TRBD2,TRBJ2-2,TGTGCCAGCAGCGTAGACGGGGGGGCCTCGAACACCGGGGAGCTGTTTTTT,CASSVDGGASNTGELFF
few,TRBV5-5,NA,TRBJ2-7,TGTGCCAGCAGCTTGTCGTTGGGGAGCTCCTACGAGCAGTACTTC,CASSLSLGSSYEQYF
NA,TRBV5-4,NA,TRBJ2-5,TGTGCCAGCAGCTCAGACCGTGACAGGTCGCAAGAGACCCAGTACTTC,CASSSDRDRSQETQYF
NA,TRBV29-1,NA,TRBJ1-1,TGCAGCGTTGTGGGGCAGGGGCGAACTGAAGCTTTCTTT,CSVVGQGRTEAFF
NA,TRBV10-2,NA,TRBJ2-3,TGCGCCAGCAGTATAAGGACAGTAACGGTCACAGATACGCAGTATTTT,CASSIRTVTVTDTQYF
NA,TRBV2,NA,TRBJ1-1,TGTGCCAGCAGTGTAGGGGGTGGGAACACTGAAGCTTTCTTT,CASSVGGGNTEAFF
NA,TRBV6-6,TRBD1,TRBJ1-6,TGTGCCAGCAGTCCTGATAGTCGGGACAGGGGATGGTGGAATTCACCCCTCCACTTT,CASSPDSRDRGWWNSPLHF
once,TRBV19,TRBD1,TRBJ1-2,TGTGCCAGTAGTGGCACCGGGACAGGGGTGTATAGCTACACCTTC,CASSGTGTGVYSYTF
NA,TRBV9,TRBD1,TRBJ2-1,TGTGCCAGAGGCGTGACAGGGCCTTCCTACAATGAGCAGTTCTTC,CARGVTGPSYNEQFF
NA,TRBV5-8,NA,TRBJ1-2,TGTGCCAGCAATGACAGGCTTTACTATGGCTACACCTTC,CASNDRLYYGYTF
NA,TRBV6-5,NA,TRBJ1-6,TGTGCCAGCAGCCGCGACAGTTATAATTCACCCCTCCACTTT,CASSRDSYNSPLHF
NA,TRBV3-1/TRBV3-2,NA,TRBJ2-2,TGTGCCAGCAGCCGAGCGAGGGGAGGAGGGACCGGGGAGCTGTTTTTT,CASSRARGGGTGELFF
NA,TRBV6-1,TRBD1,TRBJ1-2,TGTGCCAGCAGTGAACCCGCAGGGGGTTACTATGGCTACACCTTC,CASSEPAGGYYGYTF
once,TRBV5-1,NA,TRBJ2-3,TGCGCCAGCAGCTTGTCACTGAGGAGCACAGATACGCAGTATTTT,CASSLSLRSTDTQYF
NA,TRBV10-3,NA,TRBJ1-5,TGTGCCATCAGTGGCGGCGGGAATCAGCCCCAGCATTTT,CAISGGGNQPQHF
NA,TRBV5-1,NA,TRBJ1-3,TGCGCCAGCAGCTACAGATTGGAAAAACAGCTATCCTCTGGAAACACCATATATTTT,CASSYRLEKQLSSGNTIYF
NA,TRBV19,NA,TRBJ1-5,TGTGCCAGTAGTCCAACGGGGGTGGGGAGCAATCAGCCCCAGCATTTT,CASSPTGVGSNQPQHF
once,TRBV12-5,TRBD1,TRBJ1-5,TGTGCTAGTGGTTTAGTTCTAGGGACAGGGGTGATAACGGATCAGCCCCAGCATTTT,CASGLVLGTGVITDQPQHF
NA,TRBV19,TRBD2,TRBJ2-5,TGTGCCAGTAGTATAGTACTAGCGGGGGAGACCCAGTACTTC,CASSIVLAGETQYF